This record concerns one T cell receptor beta chain sequence. Seattle participants joined during active infection and were tracked over time. The CDR3 is 15 amino acids. V trimming: 6 bases; J trimming: 2 bases; junction bases outside the gene matches: 10. Germline assignment: CDR1 SGHNT and CDR2 YYREEE (reference sequence). The source of the sample is a study of blood T cell repertoires in COVID-19. At the level of the study: The cDNA or gDNA used as material had been derived from T cells, B-cell-depleted T cells, or PBMCs.

Data came from immunoSEQ multiplex PCR; TCRdb stores just in-frame clones and leaves some out. This table has approximately 240,000 clones, about nine tenths appearing once. The TCR was taken from a man aged 30 to 45 with COVID-19, enrolled during active disease. Sequencing was done on a sample of peripheral blood. The chain uses TRBV5-4 and TRBJ1-2; 7 bases align to TRBD1. The CDR3 nucleotides are TGTGCCAGCACTAAAGAAAGGGGACAGAACTATGGCTACACCTTC. It translates to CASTKERGQNYGYTF.